These T cell receptor beta chains were read from a single sample in a study of blood T cell repertoires in COVID-19. Measured with immunoSEQ multiplex PCR; TCRdb has only the in-frame clones, and not every one. The sample shows under 95,000 clones, 65% to 85% of them seen only once. The sequenced material came from peripheral blood. These TCRs come from a man between 65 and 85 years old with acute or convalescent COVID-19. CDR3s include the opening cysteine and the closing phenylalanine or tryptophan. Fields, in order: J gene, V gene, clone size, D gene, CDR3 DNA, CDR3 protein. The D gene is left open where the match is weak. Expanded clones are given a class, and other clones once, few, many or no size at all.

J gene: TRBJ2-2; V gene: TRBV2; clone size: .; D gene: .; CDR3 DNA: TGTGCCAGCAGTGAAGCCCTACTTGCAAGCGGGGAGCTGTTTTTT; CDR3 protein: CASSEALLASGELFF
J gene: TRBJ2-3; V gene: TRBV5-1; clone size: .; D gene: TRBD2; CDR3 DNA: TGCGCCAGCAGCCCGGGAGGGACTCGCGATACGCAGTATTTT; CDR3 protein: CASSPGGTRDTQYF
J gene: TRBJ1-5; V gene: TRBV2; clone size: once; D gene: .; CDR3 DNA: TGTGCCAGCAGTGAGGGGGGGCGCAGGGGCAATCAGCCCCAGCATTTT; CDR3 protein: CASSEGGRRGNQPQHF
J gene: TRBJ1-4; V gene: TRBV5-1; clone size: .; D gene: .; CDR3 DNA: TGCGCCAGCAGCTTGAATATTGCAACTAATGAAAAACTGTTTTTT; CDR3 protein: CASSLNIATNEKLFF
J gene: TRBJ2-3; V gene: TRBV5-5; clone size: .; D gene: TRBD1; CDR3 DNA: TGTGCCAGCAGCTTGACAGGGGTGGTCACAGATACGCAGTATTTT; CDR3 protein: CASSLTGVVTDTQYF
J gene: TRBJ1-1; V gene: TRBV11-2; clone size: .; D gene: .; CDR3 DNA: TGTGCCAGCAGCCCCTGGTTCGGACAACCCCAAAACACTGAAGCTTTCTTT; CDR3 protein: CASSPWFGQPQNTEAFF
J gene: TRBJ2-7; V gene: TRBV24-1; clone size: .; D gene: .; CDR3 DNA: TGTGCCACCAGTGATTCTTTCTCCTACGAGCAGTACTTC; CDR3 protein: CATSDSFSYEQYF
J gene: TRBJ1-3; V gene: TRBV4-1; clone size: few; D gene: .; CDR3 DNA: TGCGCCAGCAGCTCAGAGGTGTCGAGCTCTGGAAACACCATATATTTT; CDR3 protein: CASSSEVSSSGNTIYF
J gene: TRBJ2-1; V gene: TRBV19; clone size: .; D gene: .; CDR3 DNA: TGTGCCAGTAGTATAGACGATGAGCAGTTCTTC; CDR3 protein: CASSIDDEQFF
J gene: TRBJ2-3; V gene: TRBV24-1; clone size: .; D gene: .; CDR3 DNA: TGTGCCACCATAGACAGTAGCACAGATACGCAGTATTTT; CDR3 protein: CATIDSSTDTQYF
J gene: TRBJ1-1; V gene: TRBV5-1; clone size: .; D gene: .; CDR3 DNA: TGCGCCAGCAGCTCCCGCCAGGGGAGCACTGAAGCTTTCTTT; CDR3 protein: CASSSRQGSTEAFF
J gene: TRBJ2-4; V gene: TRBV2; clone size: .; D gene: TRBD2; CDR3 DNA: TGTGCCGGGGGACTAGCCTTGGAAGGCATTCAGTACTTC; CDR3 protein: CAGGLALEGIQYF
J gene: TRBJ1-2; V gene: TRBV6-5; clone size: .; D gene: .; CDR3 DNA: TGTGCCAGCAGATTAACAGGGTTCCAAGGTGGCTACACCTTC; CDR3 protein: CASRLTGFQGGYTF